The 5 T cell receptor beta chains reported below all come from one sample, sequenced in a study of early T cells in non-severe SARS-CoV-2 infection. TCRdb re-called the 5' RACE reads through MiXCR, storing one row per CDR3 protein. The table has about 69,000 distinct CDR3 sequences, roughly 8.7% seen once. The sequencing input was whole blood. The receptor source for this set is an adult who was a healthcare worker with PCR-confirmed SARS-CoV-2 infection or an uninfected control (not recorded which).

This clonotype was seen many times. An end of the junction differs from the germline gene, which may be a read error. The chain combines TRBV2 with TRBJ2-7; TRBD2 agrees at 8 bases. Germline values: CDR1 SNHLY, CDR2 FYNNEI. The CDR3 is made up of 15 amino acids. Written as DNA, the CDR3 is TGTGCCAGCAGTCAAGCGGGAGCCCGGTGGCGGGAGCAGTACTTC. The encoded protein is CASSQAGARWREQYF.

The rearrangement links TRBV12-5 to TRBJ1-4; the match to TRBD1 covers 8 bases. CDR1 LGHNT and CDR2 FRNRAP come from the germline V gene. The CDR3 consists of 15 residues. Trimming cost V 4 bases and J 5 bases; bases outside gene matches: 6. The CDR3 protein is CASGSRRQGNEKLFF. CDR3 in DNA: TGTGCTAGTGGTTCCCGCAGACAGGGGAATGAAAAACTGTTTTTT.

This clonotype was counted between two and nine times. The rearrangement joins TRBV6-5 to TRBJ1-5; TRBD1 aligns across 7 bases. CDR1 is MNHEY and CDR2 is SVGAGI in the germline V gene. This CDR3 has 12 residues. V lost 10 bases and J lost 5; bases outside the gene matches: 5. CDR3 region: CATGTADQPQHF. The CDR3 coding sequence is TGTGCCACCGGGACAGCAGATCAGCCCCAGCATTTT.

V gene TRBV7-2 combines with J gene TRBJ1-3; 7 bases line up with TRBD1. The CDR3 length is 15 residues. The V and J ends lost 1 base and 0 bases, in that order; junction bases with no gene match: 0. Germline assignment: CDR1 SGHTA and CDR2 FQGNSA. The CDR3 loop reads CASSLDRGSGNTIYF. CDR3 nucleotide sequence: TGTGCCAGCAGCTTAGACAGGGGCTCTGGAAACACCATATATTTT.

Many counts were recorded for this clonotype. The chain has TRBV12-3 or TRBV12-4 and TRBJ1-1; no clear D gene. The CDR3 has 14 residues. V dropped 2 bases and J dropped 6 bases, with 13 bases sitting between them. The CDR3 is CASSLISIAAEAFF. The CDR3 bases are TGTGCCAGCAGTTTAATATCTATTGCTGCTGAAGCTTTCTTT.